Below are 30 T cell receptor beta chains sequenced from a single sample in a study of identical twins. TCRdb fed the 5' RACE reads into MiXCR, producing one record per CDR3 protein. The table shows 400,000 to 500,000 distinct CDR3 sequences, with roughly an eighth occurring only once. These data were also reused for a study on yellow fever vaccine responses in identical twins.

Sequencing was done on a sample of CD4+ T cells sorted from blood. The receptors were sampled from a woman aged 18-29 years in good health.

This clonotype was counted between two and nine times. The chain employs TRBV6-1 and TRBJ1-6, with 7 bases fitting TRBD1. The germline CDR1 and CDR2 sequences are MNHNS and SASEGT. CDR3 size: 15 residues. The V and J ends lost 5 bases and 5 bases, in that order; junction bases with no gene match: 6. CDR3 sequence: CASSPLQGDNSPLHF. The CDR3 nucleotides read TGTGCCAGCAGTCCCCTCCAGGGGGATAATTCACCCCTCCACTTT.

Of note for this clonotype: One junction end disagrees with the germline gene, perhaps due to a read error. J is TRBJ2-2 and V is TRBV4-1; possible D gene TRBD2, 5 bases. Germline loops: CDR1 MGHRA, CDR2 YSYEKL. The CDR3 covers 17 residues. In DNA form, the CDR3 reads TGCGCCAGCAGACAAGATCCCCAGCGGACGAACACCGGGGAGCTGATTTTT. It codes for CASRQDPQRTNTGELIF.

This clonotype was detected only a few times. V and J are TRBV6-2 or TRBV6-3 and TRBJ2-1; 7 bases map to TRBD1. V was pared by 4 bases and J by 4 bases, with 10 bases of the junction left unmatched. The length of the CDR3 is 16 residues. Germline CDR1 and CDR2: MNHEY and SVGEGT. CDR3 amino acids: CASSSPGTVGYNEQFF. The DNA of the CDR3 is TGTGCCAGCAGTTCCCCCGGGACAGTTGGGTACAATGAGCAGTTCTTC.

This clonotype was detected a few times. The chain links TRBV5-1 to TRBJ2-7; 8 nucleotides line up with TRBD2. CDR1 is SGHRS and CDR2 is YFSETQ in the germline V gene. With 4 bases clipped from V and 12 bases from J, the junction kept 6 bases outside the gene matches. The CDR3 runs 11 residues. The CDR3 sequence is CASSAPGLVYF. As DNA, the CDR3 is TGCGCCAGCAGCGCACCGGGACTAGTGTACTTC.

The V gene is TRBV7-9, the J gene TRBJ2-6, with no clear D. Trimming stripped 6 bases from V and 3 bases from J, with 9 bases between. The CDR3 runs to 14 residues. Germline values: CDR1 SEHNR, CDR2 FQNEAQ (reference sequence). In nucleotides, the CDR3 is TGTGCCAGCAGTATACCTGGTGGGGCCAACGTCCTGACTTTC. Protein: CASSIPGGANVLTF. The variable domain in full, with the rest retrieved from reference TRBV7-9 and TRBJ2-6, is DTGVSQNPRHKITKRGQNVTFRCDPISEHNRLYWYRQTLGQGPEFLTYFQNEAQLEKSRLLSDRFSAERPKGSFSTLEIQRTEQGDSAMYLCASSIPGGANVLTFGAGSRLTVL.

In this sample, this clonotype turned up a few times. The chain uses TRBV6-2 or TRBV6-3 and TRBJ2-3, with D possibly called TRBD1 or TRBD2 (5 bases each). Trimming took 0 bases from V and 3 from J, leaving 10 bases between them. Germline CDR1 MNHEY, CDR2 SVGEGT. The CDR3 covers 15 residues. CDR3 coding DNA: TGTGCCAGCAGTTACTCTGAGGGGCTAACAGATACGCAGTATTTT. It translates to CASSYSEGLTDTQYF.

The chain has TRBV5-1 and TRBJ2-2, with D possibly being TRBD2 (5 bases). Germline-derived CDR1 and CDR2 are SGHRS and YFSETQ. This CDR3 has 15 amino acids. Deletions cut 2 bases from V and 4 bases from J, with 12 bases between. The CDR3 DNA follows: TGCGCCAGCAGCTTAACACCCCGGGGCACCGGGGAGCTGTTTTTT. Its protein is CASSLTPRGTGELFF.

Only a few counts were recorded for this clonotype. The rearrangement links TRBV9 to TRBJ2-1, with TRBD2 identical over 13 bases. The CDR3 contains 18 residues. Trimming cost V 0 bases and J 9 bases; bases outside gene matches: 12. The V gene's germline CDR1 is SGDLS and CDR2 YYNGEE. CDR3 amino acids: CASSVDETSGGILGEQFF. The CDR3 DNA is TGTGCCAGCAGCGTAGATGAGACTAGCGGGGGGATATTAGGTGAGCAGTTCTTC.

In this sample, this clonotype turned up a few times. This rearrangement joins TRBV5-1 to TRBJ2-1; 9 bases agree with TRBD2. Germline CDR1 and CDR2: SGHRS and YFSETQ. V trimming: 4 bases; J trimming: 6 bases; junction bases outside the gene matches: 11. This CDR3 comprises 16 residues. In nucleotides, the CDR3 is TGCGCCAGCAGCGTGGAAGTTGCGGGAGGGGGCAATGAGCAGTTCTTC. Its protein product is CASSVEVAGGGNEQFF. Filled out from reference TRBV5-1 and TRBJ2-1, the complete variable domain reads KAGVTQTPRYLIKTRGQQVTLSCSPISGHRSVSWYQQTPGQGLQFLFEYFSETQRNKGNFPGRFSGRQFSNSRSEMNVSTLELGDSALYLCASSVEVAGGGNEQFFGPGTRLTVL.

V usage is TRBV19 and J usage is TRBJ2-1; D gene uncertain. V was shortened by 3 bases and J by 7 bases, with 7 bases between the two germline ends. CDR3 length: 12 residues. Germline loops: CDR1 LNHDA, CDR2 SQIVND (reference sequence). The CDR3 region has the DNA TGTGCCAGTAGTATCTTCAGGAATGAGCAGTTCTTC. It codes for CASSIFRNEQFF.

In nucleotides, the CDR3 is TGCAGTGCGCATAACCCTCTAGCGTACTCCTACAATGAGCAGTTCTTC. Protein product: CSAHNPLAYSYNEQFF. This rearrangement joins TRBV20-1 to TRBJ2-1, with D possibly matching TRBD2 (6 bases). Trimming cost V 6 bases and J 0 bases, with 18 bases left between them. CDR3 length equals 16 residues. Germline V CDR1 and CDR2: DFQATT, SNEGSKA (reference sequence).

The chain links TRBV4-1 to TRBJ2-1; TRBD1 is a possible D gene (6 bases). This CDR3 spans 15 amino acids. Germline V gene lookup returns CDR1 MGHRA and CDR2 YSYEKL. Between the trimmed V and J ends, which lost 0 bases and 6 bases, there was a span of 12 bases. The CDR3 protein is CASSQDGRGGNEQFF. The CDR3 DNA reads as TGCGCCAGCAGCCAAGACGGTAGAGGGGGCAATGAGCAGTTCTTC.

This chain links TRBV6-5 with TRBJ1-5; D gene unclear. The V and J ends lost 0 bases and 3 bases respectively, with 6 bases between them. CDR1 is MNHEY and CDR2 is SVGAGI in the germline V gene. This CDR3 region has 14 residues. The CDR3 here is CASSYSGFNQPQHF. The CDR3 coding sequence is TGTGCCAGCAGTTACTCAGGTTTCAATCAGCCCCAGCATTTT.

This clonotype was picked up many times. This chain links TRBV12-3 or TRBV12-4 with TRBJ2-3, with D maybe TRBD2 (6 bases). V was shortened by 5 bases and J by 1 base, with 19 bases between the two germline ends. The CDR3 runs to 17 residues. The CDR3 loop reads CASSRTPGRLGTDTQYF. CDR3 sequence (DNA): TGTGCCAGCAGTCGAACCCCGGGGAGGCTAGGCACAGATACGCAGTATTTT.

This clonotype was found a few times. The genes are TRBV10-1 and TRBJ2-2, with TRBD1 identical over 7 bases. Germline trimming cut 0 bases from V and 11 bases from J; bases unmatched to any gene: 3. Germline CDR1 and CDR2: WNHNN and SYGVQD (reference sequence). The CDR3 contains 13 residues. In nucleotides, the CDR3 is TGCGCCAGCAGTGAGTCGGGACAGTTCGAGCTGTTTTTT. Translating gives CASSESGQFELFF.

The chain carries TRBV2 and TRBJ1-4; TRBD1 agrees at 8 bases. Germline CDR1 and CDR2: SNHLY and FYNNEI. CDR3 size: 14 residues. V shed 5 bases and J 4 bases; nucleotides not matched to a gene: 3. The CDR3 coding sequence is TGTGCCAGCAGTCAGACAGGGGTTAATGAAAAACTGTTTTTT. Its protein product is CASSQTGVNEKLFF. The complete variable domain, with remaining parts taken from reference TRBV2 and TRBJ1-4, reads EPEVTQTPSHQVTQMGQEVILRCVPISNHLYFYWYRQILGQKVEFLVSFYNNEISEKSEIFDDQFSVERPDGSNFTLKIRSTKLEDSAMYFCASSQTGVNEKLFFGSGTQLSVL.

The sample holds a few counts of this clonotype. This rearrangement joins TRBV5-1 to TRBJ2-1; 15 bases fit TRBD2. CDR1 is SGHRS, CDR2 YFSETQ, per germline. With V trimmed by 3 bases and J by 3 bases, 10 bases remained unmatched. The CDR3 is 19 residues long. For the CDR3, the DNA is TGCGCCAGCAGCTCGGGGACTAGCGGGAGGAAGGGGAACTACAATGAGCAGTTCTTC. This gives the protein CASSSGTSGRKGNYNEQFF.

This clonotype was seen at least ten times. The V call is TRBV12-3 or TRBV12-4, the J call TRBJ2-1, with 9 bases that match TRBD1. The CDR3 is made up of 17 amino acids. Losses at the gene ends were 6 bases for V and 5 bases for J; bases not matched to a gene: 14. Written as DNA, the CDR3 is TGTGCCAGCAGACCCCCTTCTTGGGACAGGGCTAACAATGAGCAGTTCTTC. Protein sequence: CASRPPSWDRANNEQFF.

The chain combines TRBV6-2 or TRBV6-3 with TRBJ1-1; 8 bases align to TRBD1. The CDR3 spans 14 residues. Per germline, CDR1 MNHEY and CDR2 SVGEGT. The J segment lost 1 base and the V segment lost 7 bases, leaving 5 bases of the junction unmatched. The CDR3 DNA reads as TGTGCCAGCACCTTGACAGGGGCGAACACTGAAGCTTTCTTT. It yields the protein CASTLTGANTEAFF.

This clonotype was picked up a small number of times. This chain joins TRBV12-3 or TRBV12-4 and TRBJ2-1; a weak D match, TRBD2 (6 bases). The CDR3 is 15 residues long. The germline V and J ends were trimmed by 4 bases and 2 bases, with 12 bases remaining between them. DNA for the CDR3: TGTGCCAGCAGTTCCCTCCAGCGGGCCTACAATGAGCAGTTCTTC. Translation: CASSSLQRAYNEQFF.

This clonotype was seen at least ten times. This chain links TRBV28 with TRBJ2-2; TRBD2 agrees at 11 bases. Germline-derived CDR1 and CDR2 are MDHEN and SYDVKM. CDR3 length equals 16 residues. V dropped 8 bases and J dropped 6; count of bases not matched to a gene: 11. DNA for the CDR3: TGTGCCAGCTACTGGCCTAGCGGGGGGTCATCCGGGGAGCTGTTTTTT. Translating it yields CASYWPSGGSSGELFF.

This clonotype was counted a few times. The chain is built from TRBV5-1 and TRBJ2-3; possible D gene TRBD1, 6 bases. Deletions cut 0 bases from V and 2 bases from J, with 7 bases between. The CDR3 extends over 14 amino acids. In germline, CDR1 is SGHRS, CDR2 YFSETQ. CDR3 loop: CASSLGQDTDTQYF. As DNA, the CDR3 is TGCGCCAGCAGCTTGGGACAGGACACAGATACGCAGTATTTT.

The chain employs TRBV7-2 and TRBJ2-7, with 8 bases lining up with TRBD1. This CDR3 is built from 15 residues. Trimming removed 5 bases from V and 0 bases from J; junction bases left unmatched: 6. Germline assignment: CDR1 SGHTA and CDR2 FQGNSA. The CDR3, as DNA: TGTGCCAGCAGCCTGACAGGGGACTCCTCCTACGAGCAGTACTTC. This encodes CASSLTGDSSYEQYF.

The chain carries TRBV7-2 and TRBJ2-5; D gene ambiguous. Trimming removed 6 bases at V and 3 bases at J, with 11 bases between. The CDR3 has 13 residues. CDR1 and CDR2 (germline): SGHTA, FQGNSA. The CDR3 coding sequence is TGTGCCAGCAGTTTCCGACGGGAAGAGACCCAGTACTTC. Residues: CASSFRREETQYF.

The gene calls are TRBV11-2 and TRBJ2-5; 8 bases are a match to TRBD1. The CDR3 is made up of 14 amino acids. With V trimmed by 3 bases and J by 3 bases, 3 bases remained unmatched. Germline values: CDR1 SGHAT, CDR2 FQNNGV. The CDR3 spells CASSLPGGKETQYF. CDR3 nucleotide sequence: TGTGCCAGCAGCTTGCCAGGGGGCAAAGAGACCCAGTACTTC.

The chain couples TRBV19 to TRBJ2-5; D is possibly TRBD2 (6 bases). The V gene lost 1 base and the J gene lost 2 bases, with 8 bases spanning the gap. Germline lookup yields CDR1 LNHDA and CDR2 SQIVND (reference sequence). The CDR3 covers 14 residues. The CDR3 nucleotides are TGTGCCAGTAGTATAGTGGCGGGGCAAGAGACCCAGTACTTC. Translation: CASSIVAGQETQYF.

This clonotype was detected a few times. This chain uses TRBV18 with TRBJ2-1; D is ambiguous. The CDR3 spans 13 residues. Per germline, CDR1 KGHSH and CDR2 LQKENI. V dropped 6 bases and J dropped 5 bases, with 11 bases sitting between them. The CDR3 coding sequence is TGTGCCAGCTCGGCGCCGGTCAACAATGAGCAGTTCTTC. Translation: CASSAPVNNEQFF.

The chain carries TRBV10-3 and TRBJ1-4, with D unresolved. V was shortened by 3 bases and J by 11 bases, with 10 bases between the two germline ends. The CDR3 has 12 amino acids. Germline loops: CDR1 ENHRY, CDR2 SYGVKD. The CDR3 here is CAISDLGEKLFF. For the CDR3, the DNA is TGTGCCATCAGTGACTTGGGTGAGAAACTGTTTTTT.

The chain has TRBV11-1 and TRBJ2-2; weak D call: TRBD2 (6 bases). Germline-derived CDR1 and CDR2 are SGHAT and FQDESV (reference sequence). The V gene lost 4 bases and the J gene lost 6 bases, with 21 bases spanning the gap. There are 17 residues in the CDR3. The CDR3 DNA follows: TGTGCCAGCAGCTGGCCCTACTCCGGGAGAGGGGCCGGGGAGCTGTTTTTT. This translates into CASSWPYSGRGAGELFF.

The chain is built from TRBV30 and TRBJ2-3; 7 bases match TRBD1. The CDR3 contains 13 residues. The junction had 4 bases not matched to a gene; V was cut back by 4 bases and J by 3 bases. Germline V lookup: CDR1 GTSNPN, CDR2 SVGIG (reference sequence). CDR3 region: CAWNRGRTDTQYF. The CDR3, as DNA: TGTGCCTGGAACAGGGGACGTACAGATACGCAGTATTTT.